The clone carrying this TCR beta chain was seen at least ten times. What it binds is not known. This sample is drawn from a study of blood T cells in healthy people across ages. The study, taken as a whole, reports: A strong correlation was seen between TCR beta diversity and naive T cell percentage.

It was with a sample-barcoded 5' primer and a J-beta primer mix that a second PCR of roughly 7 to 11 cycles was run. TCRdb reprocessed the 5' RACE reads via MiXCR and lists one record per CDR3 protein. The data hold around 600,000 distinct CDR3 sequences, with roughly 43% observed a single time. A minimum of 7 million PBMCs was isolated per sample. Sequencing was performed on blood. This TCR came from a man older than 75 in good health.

The CDR3, as DNA: TGTGCCAGCAGTTACGCCGTAGGGACCTACGAGCAGTACTTC. Translated: CASSYAVGTYEQYF. The V and J genes are TRBV6-5 and TRBJ2-7; D unclear. Germline values: CDR1 MNHEY, CDR2 SVGAGI. CDR3 size: 14 residues. Between the trimmed V and J ends, which lost 2 bases and 2 bases, there was a span of 10 bases.